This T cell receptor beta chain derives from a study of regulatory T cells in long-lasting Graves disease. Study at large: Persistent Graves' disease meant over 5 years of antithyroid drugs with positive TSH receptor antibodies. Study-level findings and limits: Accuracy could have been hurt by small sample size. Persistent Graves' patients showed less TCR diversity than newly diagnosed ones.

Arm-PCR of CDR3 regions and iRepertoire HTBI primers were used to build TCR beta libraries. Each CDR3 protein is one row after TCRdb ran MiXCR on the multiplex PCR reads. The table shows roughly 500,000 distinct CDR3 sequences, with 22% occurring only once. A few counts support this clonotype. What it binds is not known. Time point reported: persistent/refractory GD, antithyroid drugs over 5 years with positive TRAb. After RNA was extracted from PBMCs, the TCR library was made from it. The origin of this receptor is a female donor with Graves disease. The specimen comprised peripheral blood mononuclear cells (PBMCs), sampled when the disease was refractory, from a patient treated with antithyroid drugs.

CDR3 in amino acids: CASNWVGQGNQPQHF. The CDR3 DNA is TGTGCCAGTAATTGGGTTGGACAGGGCAATCAGCCCCAGCATTTT. V gene TRBV19 combines with J gene TRBJ1-5; 7 bases match TRBD1. The CDR3 loop spans 15 amino acids. Trimming removed 7 bases from V and 2 bases from J; junction bases left unmatched: 8. Germline V gene sequence: CDR1 LNHDA, CDR2 SQIVND (reference sequence).